In this sample, the clone carrying this TCR beta chain turned up a few times. Its antigen is not identified. The data were obtained in a study of identical twins. Overall study results and limits: While abundant cord blood beta clonotypes carried fewer insertions, memory repertoires showed no such pattern. Alpha sequences out of frame and shared by twins had excess low generation probability. The study reached conclusions through statistical analysis that was cross-sectional, not following the same donors.

Germline lookup yields CDR1 SGHNT and CDR2 YENEEA. V lost 5 bases, J lost 10 bases, and 21 bases lay in between. The CDR3 consists of 15 residues. TCRdb re-called the 5' RACE reads through MiXCR, storing one row per CDR3 protein. The data show 300,000 to 400,000 distinct CDR3 sequences, approximately 13% seen once. The data were also submitted as part of a second study, on yellow fever vaccine responses in identical twins. That source adds: Reportedly, twins showed a vaccine T cell response that looked partly convergent and partly personalized.

What was sequenced was CD8+ T cells sorted from blood. This TCR came from a woman between 18 and 29 years old in good health. The chain links TRBV11-3 to TRBJ2-1; D is unclear. The CDR3 spells CASSPPSGFLWEQFF. The DNA for the CDR3 is TGTGCCAGCAGCCCCCCTTCCGGGTTTCTATGGGAGCAGTTCTTC. The full variable domain, its missing parts supplied by reference TRBV11-3 and TRBJ2-1, is EAGVVQSPRYKIIEKKQPVAFWCNPISGHNTLYWYLQNLGQGPELLIRYENEEAVDDSQLPKDRFSAERLKGVDSTLKIQPAELGDSAVYLCASSPPSGFLWEQFFGPGTRLTVL.